This record concerns one T cell receptor beta chain sequence. Germline V CDR1 and CDR2: MNHNS, SASEGT. This CDR3 is 15 amino acids long. The V end was cut by 6 bases, the J end by 3 bases, with 18 bases between. The data stem from a study of shared clonotypes between healthy human individuals. Cells designated naive CD8 were CD45RO-negative and were positively selected for CCR7, with terminally differentiated effector memory CD45RA+ cells excluded. Several immunoSEQ plates held equal portions of the genomic DNA taken from each subset. Data came from immunoSEQ multiplex PCR; TCRdb stores just in-frame clones and leaves some out. This table holds approximately 600,000 clones, approximately 95% found once.

The sample was naive CD8+ T cells sorted from blood. This clonotype originated in a woman in her 30s in good health. The V call is TRBV6-1, the J call TRBJ2-7, with D unresolved. The chain's CDR3 is CASRPLSAPIYEQYF. The CDR3 DNA is TGTGCCAGCAGACCTCTGTCGGCACCTATCTACGAGCAGTACTTC.